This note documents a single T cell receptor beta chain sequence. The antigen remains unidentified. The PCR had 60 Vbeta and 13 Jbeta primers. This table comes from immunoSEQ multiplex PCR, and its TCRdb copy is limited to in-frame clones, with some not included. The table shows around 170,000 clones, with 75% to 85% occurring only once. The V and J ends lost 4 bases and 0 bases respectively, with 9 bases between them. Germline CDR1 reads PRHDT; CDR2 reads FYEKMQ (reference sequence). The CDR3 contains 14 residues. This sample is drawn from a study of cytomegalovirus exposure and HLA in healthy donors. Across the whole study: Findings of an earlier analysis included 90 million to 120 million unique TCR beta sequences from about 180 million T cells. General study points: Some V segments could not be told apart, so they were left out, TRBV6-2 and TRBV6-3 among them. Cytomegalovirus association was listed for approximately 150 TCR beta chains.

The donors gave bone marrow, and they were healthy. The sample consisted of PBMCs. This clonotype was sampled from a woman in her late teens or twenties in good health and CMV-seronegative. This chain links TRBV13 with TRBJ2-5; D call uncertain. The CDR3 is CASSYTTNQETQYF. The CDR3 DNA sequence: TGTGCCAGCAGCTATACGACAAACCAAGAGACCCAGTACTTC.